This TCR beta chain was recorded in a study of OX40 agonist ivuxolimab in advanced cancers. Study in general: The dose-escalation group included hepatocellular carcinoma, melanoma, renal cell carcinoma and head and neck cancer.

A remark on this clone: This sample includes further DNA sequences coding for the same CDR3.

Only in-frame clones appear in the TCRdb table, and some are missing; sequencing was by immunoSEQ multiplex PCR. The table lists under 85,000 clones, 85% to 95% of them singletons. CDR3 length equals 12 residues. The J segment lost 2 bases and the V segment lost 4 bases, leaving 2 bases of the junction unmatched. Germline assignment: CDR1 SQVTM and CDR2 ANQGSEA. The chain has TRBV29-1 and TRBJ2-7; 7 bases are a match to TRBD2. The specimen was CD4+ or CD8+ T cells sorted from blood, collected in a trial of the OX40 agonist ivuxolimab. The TCR originated in an adult with an advanced solid tumor such as melanoma, head and neck, liver or kidney cancer. The CDR3, as DNA: TGCAGCGTTGTGGCGGGGGCCTACGAGCAGTACTTC. The encoded protein is CSVVAGAYEQYF.